A single sample gave rise to the 30 T cell receptor beta chains below, sequenced in a study of cytomegalovirus exposure and HLA in healthy donors (dated by TCRdb to the late 2010s). The receptor library was made with the immunoSEQ multiplex PCR assay. The multiplex PCR relied on a mix of 60 forward primers for TCR Vbeta segments and 13 reverse primers for TCR Jbeta segments. TCRdb re-hosts the immuneACCESS table, in-frame sequences only. Its copies lack some clones; in the studies checked, an unresolved V gene accounts for under half of them, and the cause for the rest is not known. The sample table shows roughly 190,000 clones, and approximately 82% are seen once. The ten biggest clones cover 1.7% of the sample. What was sequenced was PBMCs. The receptors originated from a woman aged 18-29 years in good health and CMV-seronegative.

V is TRBV6-5 and J is TRBJ2-1; 7 nucleotides agree with TRBD2. J was trimmed by 4 bases and V by 4 bases; bases with no gene match: 4. The CDR3 is made up of 14 amino acids. Germline CDR1 and CDR2: MNHEY and SVGAGI. The CDR3 nucleotides read TGTGCCAGCAGTTTCGAGCGGGGTTACAATGAGCAGTTCTTC. Residues: CASSFERGYNEQFF.

This chain uses TRBV5-6 with TRBJ2-7; the match to TRBD2 covers 7 bases. The trim removed 1 base at V and 4 bases at J, leaving 8 bases unmatched. There are 15 residues in the CDR3. Germline CDR1 and CDR2: SGHDT and YYEEEE. CDR3 protein: CASSLWGRGRYEQYF. DNA of the CDR3: TGTGCCAGCAGCTTGTGGGGGAGGGGTCGGTACGAGCAGTACTTC.

This clone appeared once. This rearrangement joins TRBV28 to TRBJ1-5; 11 bases line up with TRBD1. Germline V gene sequence: CDR1 MDHEN, CDR2 SYDVKM. Trimming at V came to 2 bases and at J to 5 bases, leaving 11 bases not matched to a gene. The CDR3 length is 18 residues. This chain's CDR3 is CASSLIGGQGGRDQPQHF. As DNA, the CDR3 is TGTGCCAGCAGTTTAATTGGGGGACAGGGGGGACGGGATCAGCCCCAGCATTTT.

The chain uses TRBV2 and TRBJ2-7; 7 bases are shared with TRBD1. The CDR3 sequence is 16 residues long. Germline V gene lookup returns CDR1 SNHLY and CDR2 FYNNEI. J was trimmed by 0 bases and V by 5 bases; bases with no gene match: 10. CDR3 region: CASSLIYRGSSYEQYV. In DNA, the CDR3 is TGTGCCAGCAGTTTGATCTACAGGGGAAGCTCCTACGAGCAGTACGTC.

This chain uses TRBV29-1 with TRBJ2-5; D is perhaps TRBD1 (6 bases). CDR1 and CDR2 from the germline V gene are SQVTM and ANQGSEA. The CDR3 runs to 13 residues. Trimming took off 6 bases at V and 1 base at J, with 12 bases between the two ends. The CDR3 bases are TGCAGCGTGATCGGACAGCCCCAAGAGACCCAGTACTTC. Translation gives CSVIGQPQETQYF.

The rearrangement uses TRBV28 and TRBJ2-6, with D perhaps TRBD1 (6 bases). V lost 3 bases and J lost 12, with 15 bases in between. The CDR3 totals 14 residues. Germline CDR1 is MDHEN and CDR2 is SYDVKM. The CDR3 bases are TGTGCCAGCAGTTTGACAGGCGCTGGGGCCGTCCTGACTTTC. Translating gives CASSLTGAGAVLTF. The full variable domain, rest sourced from reference TRBV28 and TRBJ2-6, is DVKVTQSSRYLVKRTGEKVFLECVQDMDHENMFWYRQDPGLGLRLIYFSYDVKMKEKGDIPEGYSVSREKKERFSLILESASTNQTSMYLCASSLTGAGAVLTFGAGSRLTVL.

This chain links TRBV7-2 with TRBJ2-7, with TRBD2 matching over 8 bases. V was clipped by 7 bases and J by 9 bases; unmatched bases: 17. Germline V gene lookup returns CDR1 SGHTA and CDR2 FQGNSA. CDR3 length equals 15 residues. The CDR3 is CASTNAGGTLLGQYF. CDR3 sequence (DNA): TGTGCCAGCACAAATGCGGGGGGAACCTTGCTGGGGCAGTACTTC.

This clone was observed once. The chain recombines TRBV11-2 with TRBJ1-1; D possibly corresponds to TRBD1 (6 bases). V lost 7 bases and J lost 4, with 22 bases in between. CDR3 length equals 16 residues. CDR1 and CDR2 from the germline V gene are SGHAT and FQNNGV. CDR3 loop: CASTHHPRVGGTEAFF. In nucleotides, the CDR3 is TGTGCCAGCACCCATCACCCCCGGGTAGGGGGCACTGAAGCTTTCTTT.

V is TRBV12-1 and J is TRBJ1-1; the D call in the table, TRBD1, was not verified against the DNA. TRBV12-1 is an annotated pseudogene. The CDR3 is made up of 13 amino acids. CDR3 sequence (DNA): TGTGCCCAGTCAGGACAGGGAAGGACTGAAGCTTTCTTT. It is translated as CAQSGQGRTEAFF.

The chain employs TRBV6-5 and TRBJ2-4, with 8 bases identical to TRBD2. CDR3 length equals 16 residues. Germline values: CDR1 MNHEY, CDR2 SVGAGI. V lost 0 bases, J lost 7 bases, and 8 bases stayed unmatched. The CDR3 DNA is TGTGCCAGCAGTTACTCGGCCTTAGCGGGAAAGAACATTCAGTACTTC. As protein: CASSYSALAGKNIQYF.

A single count supports this clone. The V and J genes are TRBV18 and TRBJ1-2; weak D call: TRBD1 (6 bases). V was shortened by 3 bases and J by 4 bases, with 9 bases between the two germline ends. Germline loops: CDR1 KGHSH, CDR2 LQKENI. The CDR3 runs to 13 residues. The CDR3 nucleotides read TGTGCCAGCTCACCGGACAGCTCCTATGGCTACACCTTC. Its translation: CASSPDSSYGYTF.

The rearrangement uses TRBV9 and TRBJ2-3; D not resolved. CDR1 SGDLS and CDR2 YYNGEE come from the germline V gene. V was trimmed by 3 bases and J by 0 bases, leaving 8 bases between them. This CDR3 has 14 residues. CDR3 bases: TGTGCCAGCAGCGAATACCGGAGCACAGATACGCAGTATTTT. Translated: CASSEYRSTDTQYF.

This chain uses TRBV6-6 with TRBJ2-2; no firm D call. The V end lost 5 bases, the J end lost 4 bases, and 14 bases lay between the germline ends. The germline CDR1 and CDR2 sequences are MNHNY and SVGAGI (reference sequence). The CDR3 loop spans 15 amino acids. In DNA form, the CDR3 reads TGTGCCAGCAGTGACCACAGAGCCCTCACCGGGGAGCTGTTTTTT. This sequence encodes CASSDHRALTGELFF.

The rearrangement uses TRBV28 and TRBJ2-1; 13 bases are shared with TRBD2. CDR3 length: 15 residues. Germline assignment: CDR1 MDHEN and CDR2 SYDVKM. V lost 5 bases, J lost 10 bases, and 8 bases stayed unmatched. The CDR3 coding sequence is TGTGCCAGCAGTCTCGGGACTAGCGGGAACTGGGAGCAGTTCTTC. Translated, it gives CASSLGTSGNWEQFF.

The V gene is TRBV4-2, the J gene TRBJ2-5, with 7 bases matching TRBD1. The tail of the sequence fits TRBJ2-7 better, so the J call may be wrong. Germline loops: CDR1 LGHNA, CDR2 YNFKEQ. The CDR3 has 16 residues. The CDR3 here is CASSQDRRDRVYEQYF. The CDR3 DNA reads as TGTGCCAGCAGCCAAGATCGCCGGGACAGAGTTTACGAGCAGTACTTC.

The chain carries TRBV2 and TRBJ2-2, with D perhaps TRBD2 (6 bases). Trimming removed 6 bases from V and 4 bases from J, with 18 bases in between. CDR1 is SNHLY, CDR2 FYNNEI, per germline. CDR3 length equals 16 residues. CDR3 sequence reads: CASRGGVRTGTGELFF. CDR3 bases: TGTGCCAGCAGGGGGGGTGTTAGGACGGGCACCGGGGAGCTGTTTTTT. Supplemented by reference TRBV2 and TRBJ2-2, the full variable domain reads EPEVTQTPSHQVTQMGQEVILRCVPISNHLYFYWYRQILGQKVEFLVSFYNNEISEKSEIFDDQFSVERPDGSNFTLKIRSTKLEDSAMYFCASRGGVRTGTGELFFGEGSRLTVL.

Notes on this clone: One junction end does not reproduce the germline sequence, and a read error may be involved. This sequence joins TRBV19 and TRBJ2-3; D may be TRBD2 (5 bases). Germline V lookup: CDR1 LNHDA, CDR2 SQIVND (reference sequence). The length of the CDR3 is 14 residues. The CDR3 here is CASTRAGTTDTQYF. CDR3 sequence (DNA): TGTGCAAGTACTCGGGCGGGCACCACAGATACGCAGTATTTT.

The genes are TRBV15 and TRBJ2-3; TRBD2 agrees at 8 bases. V gave up 0 bases and J gave up 2 bases; unmatched junction bases: 4. Germline lookup yields CDR1 LNHNV and CDR2 YYDKDF (reference sequence). This CDR3 is 16 amino acids long. CDR3 coding DNA: TGTGCCACCAGCAGAGATTACGGACTAGCCACAGATACGCAGTATTTT. Translation gives CATSRDYGLATDTQYF.

V usage is TRBV10-1 and J usage is TRBJ1-5; 8 bases align to TRBD1. The J segment lost 3 bases and the V segment lost 6 bases, leaving 4 bases of the junction unmatched. The CDR3 extends over 14 amino acids. CDR1 is WNHNN, CDR2 SYGVQD, per germline (reference sequence). This CDR3 is CASRGQALNQPQHF. DNA for the CDR3: TGCGCCAGCAGGGGACAGGCTCTCAATCAGCCCCAGCATTTT.

The rearrangement uses TRBV6-5 and TRBJ2-2, with a weak D call TRBD1 (5 bases). Looked up from germline, CDR1 is MNHEY and CDR2 is SVGAGI. This CDR3 is built from 14 residues. V lost 4 bases, J lost 0 bases, and 6 bases lay in between. The CDR3 bases are TGTGCCAGCAGTTGGACATCGAACACCGGGGAGCTGTTTTTT. Its protein product is CASSWTSNTGELFF.

J is TRBJ1-3 and V is TRBV7-9; unclear D gene. Trimming shortened V by 2 bases and J by 1 base, and 15 bases separated the two germline ends. The CDR3 extends over 17 amino acids. The germline V gene encodes CDR1 SEHNR and CDR2 FQNEAQ (reference sequence). The chain's CDR3 is CASSLISPRVSGNTIYF. The CDR3 DNA follows: TGTGCCAGCAGCTTAATATCCCCGCGGGTATCTGGAAACACCATATATTTT.

Details on this clone: Likely a read error: the CDR3 ends without its conserved phenylalanine or tryptophan. The rearrangement uses TRBV29-1 and TRBJ1-1; possible D gene TRBD1, 6 bases. Germline V CDR1 and CDR2: SQVTM, ANQGSEA. Between the trimmed V and J ends, which lost 6 bases and 1 base, there was a span of 12 bases. The CDR3 is 13 residues long. The CDR3 reads CSVDRSPNTEAFS. The CDR3 DNA reads TGCAGCGTCGACAGGAGTCCGAACACTGAAGCTTTCTCT.

The chain has TRBV28 and TRBJ2-7; D may be TRBD1 (6 bases). Between the trimmed V and J ends, which lost 3 bases and 3 bases, there was a span of 9 bases. In germline, CDR1 is MDHEN, CDR2 SYDVKM. The length of the CDR3 is 13 residues. The CDR3 DNA sequence: TGTGCCAGCAGTTTTGGGGACATCTACGAGCAGTACTTC. Amino acid sequence: CASSFGDIYEQYF.

This CDR3 reads CASSRGLAGGTDEQFF. In nucleotides, the CDR3 is TGCGCCAGCAGCAGGGGACTAGCGGGAGGGACCGATGAGCAGTTCTTC. This chain joins TRBV5-1 and TRBJ2-1; 16 positions agree with TRBD2. Germline values: CDR1 SGHRS, CDR2 YFSETQ. V lost 4 bases, J lost 8 bases, and 6 bases stayed unmatched. CDR3 length: 16 amino acids. Complete variable domain (other parts from reference TRBV5-1 and TRBJ2-1): KAGVTQTPRYLIKTRGQQVTLSCSPISGHRSVSWYQQTPGQGLQFLFEYFSETQRNKGNFPGRFSGRQFSNSRSEMNVSTLELGDSALYLCASSRGLAGGTDEQFFGPGTRLTVL.

The chain links TRBV27 to TRBJ2-5, with TRBD2 matching 7 bases. This CDR3 is built from 13 residues. V was pared by 8 bases and J by 5 bases, with 8 bases of the junction left unmatched. The germline CDR1 and CDR2 sequences are MNHEY and SMNVEV (reference sequence). The CDR3 reads CASGNRGVETQYF. Written as DNA, the CDR3 is TGTGCCAGCGGTAATCGGGGGGTGGAGACCCAGTACTTC.

The chain joins TRBV29-1 to TRBJ1-1, with 7 bases identical to TRBD1. Germline lookup yields CDR1 SQVTM and CDR2 ANQGSEA. CDR3 length equals 17 residues. Trimming took 6 bases from V and 1 from J; bases not matched to a gene: 17. DNA for the CDR3: TGCAGCGTCCGAACGAAATGGGACAGCCCTAAGAACACTGAAGCTTTCTTT. This translates into CSVRTKWDSPKNTEAFF.

The V call is TRBV19, the J call TRBJ1-1; TRBD1 matches 9 bases. The CDR3 spans 16 residues. J was trimmed by 5 bases and V by 3 bases; bases with no gene match: 10. Germline loops: CDR1 LNHDA, CDR2 SQIVND (reference sequence). The CDR3 is CASSMGSGTGFTEAFF. In nucleotides, the CDR3 is TGTGCCAGTAGTATGGGCTCCGGGACAGGGTTTACTGAAGCTTTCTTT. The variable domain in full, with the rest retrieved from reference TRBV19 and TRBJ1-1, is DGGITQSPKYLFRKEGQNVTLSCEQNLNHDAMYWYRQDPGQGLRLIYYSQIVNDFQKGDIAEGYSVSREKKESFPLTVTSAQKNPTAFYLCASSMGSGTGFTEAFFGQGTRLTVV.

In this sample, this clone turned up once. The chain couples TRBV27 to TRBJ1-1; D may be TRBD1 (5 bases). Per the germline V gene, CDR1 is MNHEY and CDR2 is SMNVEV (reference sequence). V dropped 6 bases and J dropped 1 base, with 15 bases sitting between them. This CDR3 is 15 amino acids long. CDR3 DNA sequence: TGTGCCAGCAGCCCGATCGGGGGGGAGAACACTGAAGCTTTCTTT. This sequence encodes CASSPIGGENTEAFF.

The rearrangement links TRBV11-2 to TRBJ2-7, with 10 bases aligning to TRBD2. CDR1 and CDR2 (germline): SGHAT, FQNNGV. The CDR3 runs 14 residues. The junction had 7 bases not matched to a gene; V was cut back by 5 bases and J by 6 bases. The CDR3 loop reads CASSPGLASSEQYF. The CDR3 coding sequence is TGTGCCAGCAGCCCGGGACTAGCGTCGTCCGAGCAGTACTTC.

The chain has TRBV5-1 and TRBJ2-7; 7 bases align to TRBD1. After removal of 5 bases from V and 1 base from J, the junction contained 12 bases not matched to a gene. The germline V gene has CDR1 SGHRS and CDR2 YFSETQ. The CDR3 consists of 16 residues. The CDR3 protein is CASSSLPPQGSYEQYF. DNA for the CDR3: TGCGCCAGCAGTAGCCTCCCCCCACAGGGGTCCTACGAGCAGTACTTC.